Given below is one TCR beta chain in context. Its antigen remains unidentified. It has no much larger one-base neighbor in the sample; base qualities were not kept. This specimen comes from a study of shared clonotypes between healthy human individuals (dated by TCRdb to 2018 to 2021). Regarding the complete study: The cohort comprised two women and three men aged 18 to 49 years. Between about 0.94 and 8.9 billion PBMCs per donor were obtained by leukapheresis. Different laboratories and diverse techniques were used to prepare libraries and sequence TCR repertoires, to increase sequencing depth and limit assay-specific biases. To estimate repertoire size and how much clonotypes are shared between individuals, the study performed deep sequencing of blood TCR repertoires from roughly five healthy adults. For each donor, CD4 naive and CD4 memory were each given three plates, CD8 naive was given two plates, and CD8 memory was given one plate. What the study reported, not specific to this receptor: Clonotypes shared by all four sorted-subset donors showed higher generation probabilities than non-shared clonotypes. Naive subsets generally had larger estimated clonotype richness than memory subsets. Incomplete sequencing was indicated by rarefaction of sorted-subset datasets, despite the large sequencing depth. Only blood was sampled, and tissue TCR repertoires likely differ from those in blood. About 5% of naive CD4, 3% to 4% of naive CD8, around 2.3% of memory CD4, and over 0.35% of memory CD8 clonotypes were shared across several donors. Pairwise subsampling led to the expectation that sequencing depth would affect the degree of clonotype sharing among donors. Because the study included only a small number of donors, the genetic and exposure-history diversity represented was limited.

The cysteine opens and the phenylalanine closes a CDR3 of 16 amino acids. Only the CDR3 region is kept as DNA, spanning 48 bases read in frame from base 1. CDR1 and CDR2 (SGHDT, YYEEEE) derive from the germline V gene. The junction shows trimming of 1 base on V and 5 bases on J, plus 16 bases between the germline ends. Donors were healthy HIV-negative adults with no recently reported acute infections or vaccinations. Only Caucasian adults living in Nashville, Tennessee, USA were represented among the donors. CD4+ T cells were enriched by magnetic negative selection, after which naive cells were positively selected on CD45RA and the negative fraction was taken as the memory subset. Blood was obtained by leukapheresis, after which PBMCs were separated by Ficoll-Histopaque density gradient centrifugation and cryopreserved in liquid nitrogen vapor phase. Analytical flow cytometry was used to check the purity and quantity of each magnetically sorted T cell population. Each sorted fraction had its genomic DNA isolated and then quantified by UV absorbance on a Nanodrop 2000c.

Using the deep immunoSEQ assay, multiplex PCR amplified TCR CDR3 regions from genomic DNA. Genomic DNA extracted from each cell subset was distributed evenly over all wells of several immunoSEQ 96-well plates, and each plate served as one replicate. Each replicate PCR for sorted subsets received around 210 ng genomic DNA, equal to about 29,000 T cell genomes. The purified libraries were quantified using a Qubit 3.0 fluorometer, sized with a Bioanalyzer 2100, and then quantified again using the KAPA Library Quantification kit. Every immunoSEQ 96-well plate was sequenced on a separate single-read 150-cycle Illumina NextSeq 550 flow cell. In the paper's pipeline: The immunoSEQ output contained only junctional sequences without quality scores, so filtering could not match that applied to full-length reads. To assign V/J genes and CDR3, sequences were annotated using PyIR, a Python wrapper for IgBLAST v1.9, with IMGT germline references. Reads were filtered out if the reads had weak V/J assignments (E-value above 1e-6), no CDR3, stop codons, out-of-frame junctions, or ambiguous translated residues. V3J clonotypes were defined as sequences sharing an identical inferred V gene, J gene, and CDR3 amino acid sequence. To compute the percentage overlap between repertoires, the number of shared unique clonotypes was divided by the size of the smaller repertoire. RTK rarefaction, the Chao1 estimator, and Recon v2.1 estimates of unobserved clonotypes were used to assess repertoire richness. Generation probabilities were computed with OLGA for all TCRbeta clonotypes obtained by the gDNA method from several donors. TCRdb stores this immuneACCESS table with in-frame sequences only. Part of the clones is absent; in the studies checked, under half of the shortfall reflects unresolved V genes, and no reason is known for the rest. V and J calls and clone size are as listed in that table; D and trimming were resolved from the DNA. Counted in this sample were millions of clones; 85% to 95% of them appeared once. The ten biggest clones cover 0.39% of the sample.

The source is a man aged 18 to 30 in good health. Some clones in this sample may be carry-over from other donors' samples. Sequencing used naive CD4+ T cells from PBMCs. The cell subset or site label, as the study defines it: CD45RA+ positively selected. The receptor chain draws on TRBV5-6 and TRBJ1-5, and the D gene may be TRBD1, 5 bases matching. The CDR3 reads as follows: CASSLRGRTRDQPQHF. Here is the DNA: TGTGCCAGCAGCTTGCGGGGCCGGACTCGTGATCAGCCCCAGCATTTT.